This T cell receptor (beta chain) was found in a study of a mutant IDH1 vaccine in newly diagnosed glioma. As for this clone: Its antigen remains unidentified.

Repertoires were generated with immunoSEQ multiplex PCR, while TCRdb's copy carries only in-frame clones and drops some. The data show tens of thousands of clones, around 90% seen once. V trimming: 0 bases; J trimming: 5 bases; junction bases outside the gene matches: 7. Germline V gene lookup returns CDR1 SGDLS and CDR2 YYNGEE. This CDR3 comprises 15 residues. Time point meaning: week 5, during vaccination. Doses consisted of 300 ug of mutant IDH1 20-mer peptide each, paired with topical imiquimod. Sample: PBMCs, taken from a glioma patient whose treatment included an IDH1 peptide vaccine. The V and J genes are TRBV9 and TRBJ1-1; 7 bases fit TRBD1. The source of this sequence is a woman aged 50 to 60 with glioma. The DNA for the CDR3 is TGTGCCAGCAGCGTAGATTCAGGGGGAGGGACTGAAGCTTTCTTT. Amino acids: CASSVDSGGGTEAFF.